This T cell receptor beta chain is drawn from a study of cytomegalovirus exposure and HLA in healthy donors. Study as a whole: About 85 million unique TCRs from HLA-typed donors were held in an early release of data. Study-wide results and caveats: TCR beta V segments were, for the most part, productive about 87% or about 30% of the time in an earlier analysis.

On this clone: Its antigen remains unidentified.

The PCR made use of 60 Vbeta and 13 Jbeta primers. Clones were read by immunoSEQ multiplex PCR, and TCRdb kept only the in-frame ones, dropping some. In the table there are some 100,000 clones, 60% to 85% of which are singletons. The CDR3 has 14 residues. V was clipped by 5 bases and J by 1 base, with 11 bases between them. CDR1 GTSNPN and CDR2 SVGIG come from the germline V gene (reference sequence). The genes are TRBV30 and TRBJ1-4; D uncertain. The clonotype originates from a man over 45 in good health and CMV-seropositive. The sample comprised PBMCs. CDR3 nucleotide sequence: TGTGCCTGGGCCCCTGGGCAAACTAATGAAAAACTGTTTTTT. Amino acids: CAWAPGQTNEKLFF.